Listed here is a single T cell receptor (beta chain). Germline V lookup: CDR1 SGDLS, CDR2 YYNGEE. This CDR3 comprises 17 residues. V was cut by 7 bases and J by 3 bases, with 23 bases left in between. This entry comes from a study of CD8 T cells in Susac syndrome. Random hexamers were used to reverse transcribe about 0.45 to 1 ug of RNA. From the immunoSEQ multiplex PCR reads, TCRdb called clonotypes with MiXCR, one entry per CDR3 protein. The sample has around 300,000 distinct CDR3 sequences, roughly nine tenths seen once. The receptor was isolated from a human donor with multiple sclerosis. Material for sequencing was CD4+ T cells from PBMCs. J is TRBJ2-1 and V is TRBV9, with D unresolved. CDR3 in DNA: TGTGCCAGCCCGGAAGGGAAATATCGCAGGAGCTACAATGAGCAGTTCTTC. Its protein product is CASPEGKYRRSYNEQFF.